These 32 T cell receptor beta chains originate from one sample sequenced in a study of blood T cells in healthy people across ages. A J-beta primer mix and a sample-barcoded 5' primer were used in a second PCR of about 6 to 12 cycles. Each CDR3 protein gets one entry after TCRdb re-called the 5' RACE reads with MiXCR. Of 1,800,000 or so distinct CDR3 sequences listed, 35% to 50% are singletons. Sequencing was performed on blood. The receptors were sampled from a human donor in good health.

This rearrangement joins TRBV5-1 to TRBJ1-1; 10 bases are shared with TRBD1. CDR3 length: 14 residues. Losses at the gene ends were 4 bases for V and 4 bases for J; bases not matched to a gene: 4. The germline CDR1 and CDR2 sequences are SGHRS and YFSETQ. The CDR3 region is CASSHGQGGTEAFF. CDR3 bases: TGCGCCAGCAGCCACGGACAGGGGGGCACTGAAGCTTTCTTT.

The rearrangement uses TRBV12-3 or TRBV12-4 and TRBJ1-6, with D possibly being TRBD1 (5 bases). V was pared by 2 bases and J by 7 bases, with 18 bases between. The CDR3 consists of 17 residues. In nucleotides, the CDR3 is TGTGCCAGCAGTTTATATCGATTCGGGGGGAGGAATTCACCCCTCCACTTT. Encoded protein: CASSLYRFGGRNSPLHF.

The chain links TRBV20-1 to TRBJ2-1; D tentatively reads TRBD1 or TRBD2 (6 bases each). The CDR3 has 14 amino acids. V gave up 4 bases and J gave up 4 bases, with 14 bases separating them. CDR1 DFQATT and CDR2 SNEGSKA come from the germline V gene (reference sequence). Here the CDR3 reads CSATSEGGYNEQFF. In DNA, the CDR3 is TGCAGTGCTACCTCGGAGGGGGGATACAATGAGCAGTTCTTC.

This clonotype was seen a few times. The V gene is TRBV7-6, the J gene TRBJ2-1; D is unclear. CDR1 and CDR2 from the germline V gene are SGHVS and FNYEAQ. The V and J ends lost 1 base and 11 bases respectively, with 9 bases between them. The CDR3 is 12 residues long. CDR3 amino acids: CASSLGSRQQFF. The CDR3 region has the DNA TGTGCCAGCAGCTTAGGAAGTAGGCAGCAGTTCTTC.

This chain joins TRBV7-3 and TRBJ2-1; D remains ambiguous. The CDR3 has 14 amino acids. The V end was cut by 3 bases, the J end by 7 bases, with 13 bases between. Germline assignment: CDR1 SGHTA and CDR2 FQGTGA. The CDR3 region is CASSLNRAHNEQFF. CDR3 DNA sequence: TGTGCCAGCAGCTTGAATAGGGCCCATAATGAGCAGTTCTTC.

Only a few counts were recorded for this clonotype. J is TRBJ2-5 and V is TRBV7-2; the D gene could be TRBD1 or TRBD2 (5 bases each). The CDR3 extends over 14 amino acids. Germline CDR1 and CDR2: SGHTA and FQGNSA. V lost 5 bases to trimming and J lost 3 bases, with 13 bases between them. The CDR3 sequence: CTSSRMRGEETQYF. In DNA form, the CDR3 reads TGTACCAGCAGCCGCATGAGGGGAGAAGAGACCCAGTACTTC. The full variable domain, completed using reference TRBV7-2 and TRBJ2-5, is GAGVSQSPSNKVTEKGKDVELRCDPISGHTALYWYRQSLGQGLEFLIYFQGNSAPDKSGLPSDRFSAERTGGSVSTLTIQRTQQEDSAVYLCTSSRMRGEETQYFGPGTRLLVL.

The chain employs TRBV5-1 and TRBJ2-7; D possibly uses TRBD1 or TRBD2 (5 bases each). V lost 1 base and J 3 bases, leaving 14 bases between the germline ends. The CDR3 covers 15 residues. CDR1 and CDR2 from the germline V gene are SGHRS and YFSETQ. In nucleotides, the CDR3 is TGCGCCAGCAGCTTGAGGGGCCAGGCGGGCTACGAGCAGTACTTC. It is translated as CASSLRGQAGYEQYF.

This clonotype was detected once. The J gene is TRBJ2-5, the V gene TRBV7-3; the D gene is possibly TRBD1 (5 bases). Germline V lookup: CDR1 SGHTA, CDR2 FQGTGA. Trimming removed 5 bases at V and 4 bases at J, with 17 bases between. The CDR3 has 15 residues. The CDR3 DNA sequence: TGTGCCAGCAGCCGCGTGGCAGGGAAGGGAGAGACCCAGTACTTC. Amino acids: CASSRVAGKGETQYF.

CDR3: CASSQLDGRAPYERYF. The CDR3 nucleotides read TGCGCCAGCAGCCAGCTCGATGGTCGAGCCCCCTACGAGCGGTACTTC. The genes are TRBV4-3 and TRBJ2-5; D remains ambiguous. CDR3 length: 16 residues. V shed 3 bases and J shed 13 bases, with 27 bases lying between them. Germline values: CDR1 LGHNA, CDR2 YSLEER.

About this clonotype: A single base separates this from a much larger clone, so it may be a read error. The J gene is TRBJ2-3, the V gene TRBV6-2 or TRBV6-3, with 9 bases lining up with TRBD2. The CDR3 is made up of 15 amino acids. V gave up 4 bases and J gave up 4 bases; unmatched junction bases: 6. Germline V gives CDR1 MNHEY, CDR2 SVGEGT. The CDR3 sequence is CASSLGGGAADTQYF. The CDR3 DNA follows: TGTGCCAGCAGTTTGGGCGGGGGGGCCGCAGATACGCAGTATTTT.

A few counts support this clonotype. Here the CDR3 DNA reads TGTGCCAGCAGTCCCACAGGGGAGGCCACTGAAGCTTTCTTT. Amino acid sequence: CASSPTGEATEAFF. The V gene is TRBV27, the J gene TRBJ1-1, with 7 bases that match TRBD1. With V trimmed by 5 bases and J by 4 bases, 7 bases remained unmatched. CDR1 MNHEY and CDR2 SMNVEV come from the germline V gene (reference sequence). The CDR3 runs 14 residues.

This clonotype has just a few counts. This chain connects TRBV7-2 to TRBJ2-1; D is perhaps TRBD2 (5 bases). CDR1 is SGHTA, CDR2 FQGNSA, per germline. Trimming removed 3 bases at V and 4 bases at J, with 16 bases between. The CDR3 runs to 16 residues. In DNA, the CDR3 is TGTGCCAGCAGCTTTTATGACGAGGGCGTTTACAATGAGCAGTTCTTC. Protein sequence: CASSFYDEGVYNEQFF.

The chain joins TRBV4-3 to TRBJ2-1; D is ambiguous. The CDR3 spans 15 residues. Germline CDR1 LGHNA, CDR2 YSLEER. Deletions cut 0 bases from V and 10 bases from J, with 16 bases between. CDR3 region: CASSQEAVISYEQFF. The DNA for the CDR3 is TGCGCCAGCAGCCAAGAGGCAGTGATCTCCTACGAGCAGTTCTTC.

This clonotype was picked up many times. The junction departs from the called germline gene at one end, perhaps through a read error. The gene calls are TRBV7-2 and TRBJ2-1; D is unresolved. Germline V gene sequence: CDR1 SGHTA, CDR2 FQGNSA. The CDR3 totals 12 residues. CDR3 protein: CASSLFGNEQFF. Written as DNA, the CDR3 is TGCGCCAGCAGCTTATTCGGCAATGAGCAGTTCTTC.

This chain connects TRBV29-1 to TRBJ1-3, with a tentative D call TRBD1 (5 bases). V was cut by 6 bases and J by 0 bases, with 18 bases left in between. The CDR3 loop spans 16 amino acids. Germline values: CDR1 SQVTM, CDR2 ANQGSEA. Here the CDR3 DNA reads TGCAGCGTCCTCTTATGGGGCGACGGCTCTGGAAACACCATATATTTT. This encodes CSVLLWGDGSGNTIYF.

The V gene is TRBV7-6, the J gene TRBJ1-3; 8 positions match TRBD1. The CDR3 has 16 residues. Per germline, CDR1 SGHVS and CDR2 FNYEAQ. Germline trimming cut 5 bases from V and 0 bases from J; bases unmatched to any gene: 6. As DNA, the CDR3 is TGTGCCAGCAGCCCGACAGGGGCCAGCTCTGGAAACACCATATATTTT. Translated: CASSPTGASSGNTIYF.

The rearrangement joins TRBV12-3 or TRBV12-4 to TRBJ2-5; D ambiguous. V shed 7 bases and J shed 7 bases, with 22 bases lying between them. The CDR3 loop spans 15 amino acids. The CDR3 reads CASILATDPPGTQYF. CDR3 sequence (DNA): TGTGCCAGCATCTTGGCTACGGACCCCCCCGGGACCCAGTACTTC.

The chain recombines TRBV28 with TRBJ1-2, with D perhaps TRBD1 (6 bases). The V gene lost 2 bases and the J gene lost 2 bases, with 12 bases spanning the gap. Germline V gene lookup returns CDR1 MDHEN and CDR2 SYDVKM. The CDR3 contains 15 residues. The DNA of the CDR3 is TGTGCCAGCAGTTTAACAGGGAGTAGAAACTATGGCTACACCTTC. Translation: CASSLTGSRNYGYTF.

The chain's CDR3 is CASSIGPGGGTQYF. In DNA form, the CDR3 reads TGTGCCAGTAGTATCGGACCCGGGGGCGGTACGCAGTATTTT. The chain is built from TRBV19 and TRBJ2-3; D may match TRBD1 or TRBD2 (6 bases each). V shed 3 bases and J shed 8 bases, with 15 bases lying between them. The length of the CDR3 is 14 residues. Germline CDR1 LNHDA, CDR2 SQIVND (reference sequence).

This clonotype occurred a few times. The J gene is TRBJ2-1, the V gene TRBV5-1; 8 nucleotides align to TRBD2. CDR3 length: 16 residues. Trimming removed 4 bases from V and 7 bases from J; junction bases left unmatched: 13. From germline, CDR1 is SGHRS and CDR2 YFSETQ. The CDR3 DNA follows: TGCGCCAGCAGCCGGGACCTTAGCGGGGTGATTAATGAGCAGTTCTTC. Amino acid sequence: CASSRDLSGVINEQFF.

V and J are TRBV5-1 and TRBJ1-6, with unresolved D. Trimming shortened V by 7 bases and J by 7 bases, and 3 bases separated the two germline ends. CDR1 and CDR2 from the germline V gene are SGHRS and YFSETQ. The CDR3 spans 10 residues. For the CDR3, the DNA is TGCGCCAGCTTAAATTCACCCCTCCACTTT. This encodes CASLNSPLHF.

This clonotype was seen many times. V and J are TRBV6-5 and TRBJ2-1, with D maybe TRBD1 (5 bases). In germline, CDR1 is MNHEY, CDR2 SVGAGI. Trimming shortened V by 7 bases and J by 0 bases, and 13 bases separated the two germline ends. This CDR3 region has 15 residues. The DNA for the CDR3 is TGTGCCAGCAAGATCGTGGGGCACTCCTACAATGAGCAGTTCTTC. It yields the protein CASKIVGHSYNEQFF.

V is TRBV3-1 and J is TRBJ2-3, with D possibly TRBD2 on 5 matching bases. The CDR3 sequence is 15 residues long. Germline CDR1 LGHDT, CDR2 YNNKEL (reference sequence). The ends were cut back, 1 base at V and 2 bases at J, with 10 bases in the middle. The chain's CDR3 is CASSQGGHVTDTQYF. As DNA, the CDR3 is TGTGCCAGCAGCCAAGGCGGGCACGTCACAGATACGCAGTATTTT.

This rearrangement joins TRBV5-6 to TRBJ2-5, with unresolved D. Germline-derived CDR1 and CDR2 are SGHDT and YYEEEE. The germline V and J ends were trimmed by 1 base and 2 bases, with 9 bases remaining between them. There are 14 residues in the CDR3. The CDR3 DNA reads as TGTGCCAGCAGCTTGCTACAGAAGCAAGAGACCCAGTACTTC. Protein: CASSLLQKQETQYF.

The chain carries TRBV10-3 and TRBJ1-5; weak D call: TRBD1 (5 bases). CDR1 and CDR2 (germline): ENHRY, SYGVKD. The germline V and J ends were trimmed by 2 bases and 4 bases, with 21 bases remaining between them. CDR3 length: 18 amino acids. CDR3 sequence reads: CAISEQFAGPGGNQPQHF. The CDR3, as DNA: TGTGCCATCAGTGAGCAATTCGCTGGGCCCGGGGGAAATCAGCCCCAGCATTTT.

Only a few counts were recorded for this clonotype. The V and J genes are TRBV20-1 and TRBJ2-3; D remains unclear. CDR3 length: 12 residues. The germline gives CDR1 DFQATT, CDR2 SNEGSKA (reference sequence). CDR3 nucleotides: TGCAGCGCATCAACAGGCACAGATACGCAGTATTTT. Protein sequence: CSASTGTDTQYF.

The chain employs TRBV6-2 or TRBV6-3 and TRBJ2-4; a weak D match, TRBD2 (7 bases). The J call may not be correct, given that the DNA end is closer to TRBJ2-7. CDR1 is MNHEY, CDR2 SVGEGT, per germline. The CDR3 runs to 16 residues. CDR3 sequence reads: CASSLGLGHGRNEQYF. Here the CDR3 DNA reads TGTGCCAGCAGTTTAGGCCTGGGACACGGGAGGAACGAGCAGTACTTC.

The chain carries TRBV28 and TRBJ1-5; D call uncertain. V dropped 3 bases and J dropped 0 bases, with 18 bases sitting between them. Germline-derived CDR1 and CDR2 are MDHEN and SYDVKM. The CDR3 contains 18 residues. CDR3 sequence reads: CASSFSRASAYSNQPQHF. The CDR3 nucleotides read TGTGCCAGCAGTTTTTCTAGGGCGAGTGCATATAGCAATCAGCCCCAGCATTTT. The full variable domain, in which reference TRBV28 and TRBJ1-5 provide the parts outside the CDR3, is DVKVTQSSRYLVKRTGEKVFLECVQDMDHENMFWYRQDPGLGLRLIYFSYDVKMKEKGDIPEGYSVSREKKERFSLILESASTNQTSMYLCASSFSRASAYSNQPQHFGDGTRLSIL.

Ten or more counts support this clonotype. The chain joins TRBV29-1 to TRBJ2-7; 9 bases match TRBD1. The CDR3 is 13 residues long. V lost 2 bases, J lost 5 bases, and 4 bases stayed unmatched. CDR1 is SQVTM, CDR2 ANQGSEA, per germline. This CDR3 reads CSVERGTGNEQYF. In DNA, the CDR3 is TGCAGCGTTGAAAGGGGGACAGGGAACGAGCAGTACTTC.

This clonotype was detected a few times. The V gene is TRBV6-6, the J gene TRBJ1-2; 10 bases agree with TRBD1. Trimming removed 2 bases from V and 0 bases from J; junction bases left unmatched: 3. Germline CDR1 reads MNHNY; CDR2 reads SVGAGI (reference sequence). The CDR3 is 16 amino acids. CDR3 bases: TGTGCCAGCAGTTACCCCGGGACAGGGGCTAACTATGGCTACACCTTC. Residues: CASSYPGTGANYGYTF.

The chain uses TRBV20-1 and TRBJ2-2, with 9 bases fitting TRBD2. CDR3 length: 16 amino acids. The germline gives CDR1 DFQATT, CDR2 SNEGSKA (reference sequence). V was clipped by 1 base and J by 6 bases; unmatched bases: 9. CDR3: CSARVAGGPFSGELFF. For the CDR3, the DNA is TGCAGTGCTAGAGTCGCGGGGGGGCCTTTCTCCGGGGAGCTGTTTTTT.

V and J are TRBV15 and TRBJ1-2; 7 bases match TRBD1. This CDR3 is built from 14 residues. CDR1 and CDR2 from the germline V gene are LNHNV and YYDKDF (reference sequence). After removal of 2 bases from V and 7 bases from J, the junction contained 7 bases not matched to a gene. CDR3 protein: CATSRKDRVGGYTF. DNA of the CDR3: TGTGCCACCAGCAGAAAAGACAGGGTTGGTGGCTACACCTTC.